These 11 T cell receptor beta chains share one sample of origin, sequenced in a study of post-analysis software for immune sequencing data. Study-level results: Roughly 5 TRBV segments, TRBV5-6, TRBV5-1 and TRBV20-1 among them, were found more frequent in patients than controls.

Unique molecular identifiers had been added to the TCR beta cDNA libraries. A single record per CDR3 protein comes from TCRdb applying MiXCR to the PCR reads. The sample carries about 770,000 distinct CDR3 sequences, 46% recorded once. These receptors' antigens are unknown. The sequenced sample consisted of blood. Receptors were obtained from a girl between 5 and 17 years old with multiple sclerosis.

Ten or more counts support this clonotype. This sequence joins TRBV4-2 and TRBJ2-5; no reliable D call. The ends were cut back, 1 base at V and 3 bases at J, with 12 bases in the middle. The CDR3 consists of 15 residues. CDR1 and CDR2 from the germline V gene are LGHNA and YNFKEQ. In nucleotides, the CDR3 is TGTGCCAGCAGCCAAGGCTTTGGTGGGGAAGAGACCCAGTACTTC. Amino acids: CASSQGFGGEETQYF.

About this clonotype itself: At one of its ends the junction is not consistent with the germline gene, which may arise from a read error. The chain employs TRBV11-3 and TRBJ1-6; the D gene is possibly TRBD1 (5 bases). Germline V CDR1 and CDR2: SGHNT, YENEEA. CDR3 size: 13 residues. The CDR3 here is CASSYLRDPPFHF. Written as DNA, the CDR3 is TGTGCCAGCAGCTACCTCAGGGATCCACCCTTCCACTTT.

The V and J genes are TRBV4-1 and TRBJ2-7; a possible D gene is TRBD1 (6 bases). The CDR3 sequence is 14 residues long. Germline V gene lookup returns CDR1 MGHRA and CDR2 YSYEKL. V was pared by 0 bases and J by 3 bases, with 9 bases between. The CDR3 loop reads CASSQEEDSYEQYF. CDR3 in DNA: TGCGCCAGCAGCCAAGAAGAGGACAGCTACGAGCAGTACTTC.

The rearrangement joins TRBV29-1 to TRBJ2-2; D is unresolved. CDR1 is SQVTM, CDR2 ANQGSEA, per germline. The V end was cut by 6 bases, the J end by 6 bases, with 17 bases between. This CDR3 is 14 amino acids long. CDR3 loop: CSVGPPNGPGELFF. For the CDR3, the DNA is TGCAGCGTCGGGCCACCCAACGGGCCCGGGGAGCTGTTTTTT.

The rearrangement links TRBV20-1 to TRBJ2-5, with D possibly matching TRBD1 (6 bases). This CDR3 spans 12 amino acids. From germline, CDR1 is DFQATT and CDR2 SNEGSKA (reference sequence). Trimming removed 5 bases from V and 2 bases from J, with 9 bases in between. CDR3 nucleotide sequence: TGCAGTGCTTTGGGACATCAAGAGACCCAGTACTTC. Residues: CSALGHQETQYF.

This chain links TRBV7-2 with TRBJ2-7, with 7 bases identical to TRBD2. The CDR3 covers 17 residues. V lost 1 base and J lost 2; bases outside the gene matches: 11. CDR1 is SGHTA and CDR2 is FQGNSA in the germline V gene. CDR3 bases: TGTGCCAGCAGCTTAGGGGGCGGGAGTAATTTCGCCTACGAGCAGTACTTC. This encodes CASSLGGGSNFAYEQYF.

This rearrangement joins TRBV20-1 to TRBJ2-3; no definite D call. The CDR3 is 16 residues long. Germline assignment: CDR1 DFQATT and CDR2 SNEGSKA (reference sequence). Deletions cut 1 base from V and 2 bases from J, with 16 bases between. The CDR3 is CSARGQLPRYTDTQYF. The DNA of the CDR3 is TGCAGTGCTAGAGGCCAGCTGCCCCGCTACACAGATACGCAGTATTTT.

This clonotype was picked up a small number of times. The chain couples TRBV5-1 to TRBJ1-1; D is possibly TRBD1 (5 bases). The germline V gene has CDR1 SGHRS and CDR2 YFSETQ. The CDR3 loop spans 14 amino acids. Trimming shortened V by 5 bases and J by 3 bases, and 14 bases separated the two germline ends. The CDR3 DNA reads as TGCGCCAGCAGTCAAGGGGCAAGGGACACTGAAGCTTTCTTT. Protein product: CASSQGARDTEAFF. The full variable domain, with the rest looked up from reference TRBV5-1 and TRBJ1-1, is KAGVTQTPRYLIKTRGQQVTLSCSPISGHRSVSWYQQTPGQGLQFLFEYFSETQRNKGNFPGRFSGRQFSNSRSEMNVSTLELGDSALYLCASSQGARDTEAFFGQGTRLTVV.

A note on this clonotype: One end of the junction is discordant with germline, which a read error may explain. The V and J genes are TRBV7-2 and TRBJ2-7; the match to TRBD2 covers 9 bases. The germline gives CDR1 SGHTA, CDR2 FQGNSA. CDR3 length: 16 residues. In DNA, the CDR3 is TGTGTCAGCAGCTTACCGTTAGCGGGAGAGTCCTACGAGCAGTACTTC. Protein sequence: CVSSLPLAGESYEQYF.

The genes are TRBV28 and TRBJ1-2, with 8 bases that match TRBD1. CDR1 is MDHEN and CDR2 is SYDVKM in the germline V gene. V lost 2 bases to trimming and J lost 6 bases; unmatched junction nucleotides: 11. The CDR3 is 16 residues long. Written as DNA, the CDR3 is TGTGCCAGCAGTTTAATAGAGTGGCAGGGGGCTCATGGCTACACCTTC. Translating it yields CASSLIEWQGAHGYTF.

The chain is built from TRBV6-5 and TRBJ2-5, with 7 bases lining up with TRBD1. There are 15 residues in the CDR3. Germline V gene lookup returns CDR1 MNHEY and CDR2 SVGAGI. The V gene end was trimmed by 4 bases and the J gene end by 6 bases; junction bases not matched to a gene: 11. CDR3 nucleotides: TGTGCCAGCAGTTCGGGATCGACAGGGTTAAAGACCCAGTACTTC. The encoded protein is CASSSGSTGLKTQYF.